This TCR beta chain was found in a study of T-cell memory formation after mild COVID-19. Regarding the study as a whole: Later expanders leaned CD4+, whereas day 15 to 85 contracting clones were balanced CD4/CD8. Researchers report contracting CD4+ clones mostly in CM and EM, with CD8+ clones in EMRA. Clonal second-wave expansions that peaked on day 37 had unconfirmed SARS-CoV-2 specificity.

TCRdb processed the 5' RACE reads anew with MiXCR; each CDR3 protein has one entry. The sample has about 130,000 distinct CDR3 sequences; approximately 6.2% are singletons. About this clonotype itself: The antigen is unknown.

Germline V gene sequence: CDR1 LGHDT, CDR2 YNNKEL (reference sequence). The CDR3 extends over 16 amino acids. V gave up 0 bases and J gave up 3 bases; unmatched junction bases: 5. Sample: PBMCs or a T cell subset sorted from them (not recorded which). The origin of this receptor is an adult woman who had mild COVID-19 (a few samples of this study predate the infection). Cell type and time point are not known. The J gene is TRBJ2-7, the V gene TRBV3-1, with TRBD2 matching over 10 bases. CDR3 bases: TGTGCCAGCAGCCAAGATAGGGCTAGCGGGAGCTACGAGCAGTACTTC. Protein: CASSQDRASGSYEQYF.